This TCR beta chain was sequenced in a study of beta chain features in type 1 diabetes. This clone occurred a few times. What it recognizes is unknown. CDR3 size: 18 residues. Germline V gene sequence: CDR1 SGHTA, CDR2 FQGTGA. Germline trimming cut 5 bases from V and 1 base from J; bases unmatched to any gene: 11. The whole isolated RNA underwent reverse transcription, so sequencing captured expressed TCRB transcripts. Sequenced by immunoSEQ multiplex PCR; TCRdb stores in-frame clones only, minus some. In the table there are roughly 340,000 clones, 13% of which are singletons. Overall study findings and caveats: Type 1 diabetes patients showed a moderate but significant shortening of TCRB CDR3s in all four CD4+ subsets.

The clonotype comes from a woman in her late teens or twenties with type 1 diabetes. The chain has TRBV7-3 and TRBJ2-2; 9 nucleotides align to TRBD1. The sequencing input was naive CD4+ T cells from blood. The CDR3 DNA follows: TGTGCCAGCAGCATGTACGGAGACAGGGGGATGAACACCGGGGAGCTGTTTTTT. Translating it yields CASSMYGDRGMNTGELFF.